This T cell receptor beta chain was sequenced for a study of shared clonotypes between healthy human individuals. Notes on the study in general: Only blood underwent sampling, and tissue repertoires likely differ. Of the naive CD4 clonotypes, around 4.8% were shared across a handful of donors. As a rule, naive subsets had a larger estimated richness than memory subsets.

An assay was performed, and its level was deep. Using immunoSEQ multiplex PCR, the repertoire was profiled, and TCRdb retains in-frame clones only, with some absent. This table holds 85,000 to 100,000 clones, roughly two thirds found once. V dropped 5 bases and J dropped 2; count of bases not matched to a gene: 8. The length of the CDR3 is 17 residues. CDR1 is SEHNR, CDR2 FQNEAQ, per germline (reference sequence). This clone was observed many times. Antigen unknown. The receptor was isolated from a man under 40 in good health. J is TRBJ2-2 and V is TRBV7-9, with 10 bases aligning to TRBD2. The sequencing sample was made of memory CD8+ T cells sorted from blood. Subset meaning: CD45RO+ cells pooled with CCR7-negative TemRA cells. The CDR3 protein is CASSLPSGRTNTGELFF. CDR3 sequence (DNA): TGTGCCAGCAGCCTTCCTAGCGGGAGAACAAACACCGGGGAGCTGTTTTTT.